This T cell receptor beta chain was profiled in a study of T cells after posttransplantation cyclophosphamide. The CDR3 extends over 16 amino acids. The ends were cut back, 7 bases at V and 4 bases at J, with 23 bases in the middle. Germline assignment: CDR1 MNHNY and CDR2 SVGAGI (reference sequence). Clones were sequenced by immunoSEQ multiplex PCR, and TCRdb holds only the in-frame ones, with some missing. The top ten clones hold 2.8% of a sample with fewer than 20,000 clones, approximately 80% of them seen once. Methotrexate plus calcineurin inhibitor accompanied controls' myeloablative marrow transplants; sampling was 1 year later.

This clonotype originated in a male patient in his 30s who received an allogeneic stem cell transplant from an unrelated donor, was CMV-positive, and had acute and chronic GVHD. These T cells may partly come from the graft donor. The source was PBMCs, collected 441 days after allogeneic stem cell transplant with calcineurin inhibitor and methotrexate. The rearrangement links TRBV6-6 to TRBJ2-7; D perhaps matches TRBD1 (6 bases). The CDR3, as DNA: TGTGCCAGCACTGATAAAGGCTCAGGGGCTAGTTACGAGCAGTACTTC. The encoded protein is CASTDKGSGASYEQYF.